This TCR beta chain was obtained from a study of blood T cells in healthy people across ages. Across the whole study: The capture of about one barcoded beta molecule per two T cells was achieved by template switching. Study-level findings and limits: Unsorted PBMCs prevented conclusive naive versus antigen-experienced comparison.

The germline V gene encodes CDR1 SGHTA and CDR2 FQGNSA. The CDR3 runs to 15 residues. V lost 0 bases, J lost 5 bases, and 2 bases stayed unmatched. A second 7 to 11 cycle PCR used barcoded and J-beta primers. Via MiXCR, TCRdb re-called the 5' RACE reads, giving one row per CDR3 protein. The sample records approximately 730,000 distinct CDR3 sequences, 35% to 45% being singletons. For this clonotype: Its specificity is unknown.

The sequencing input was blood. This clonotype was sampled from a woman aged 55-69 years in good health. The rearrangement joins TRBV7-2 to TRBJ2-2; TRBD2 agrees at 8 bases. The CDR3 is CASSLATGGTGELFF. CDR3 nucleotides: TGTGCCAGCAGCTTAGCGACGGGAGGGACCGGGGAGCTGTTTTTT.